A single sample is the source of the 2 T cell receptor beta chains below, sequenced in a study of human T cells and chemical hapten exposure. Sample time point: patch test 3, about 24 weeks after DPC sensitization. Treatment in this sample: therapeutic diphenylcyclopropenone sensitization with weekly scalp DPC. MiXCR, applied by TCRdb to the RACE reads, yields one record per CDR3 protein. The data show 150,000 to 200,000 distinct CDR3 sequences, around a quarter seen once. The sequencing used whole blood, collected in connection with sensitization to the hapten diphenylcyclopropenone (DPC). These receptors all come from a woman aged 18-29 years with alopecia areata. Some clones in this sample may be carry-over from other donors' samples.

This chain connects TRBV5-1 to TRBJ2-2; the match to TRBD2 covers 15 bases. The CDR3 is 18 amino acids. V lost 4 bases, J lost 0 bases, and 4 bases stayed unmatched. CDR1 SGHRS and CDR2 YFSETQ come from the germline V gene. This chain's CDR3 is CASSIRTSGGANTGELFF. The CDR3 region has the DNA TGCGCCAGCAGCATAAGGACTAGCGGGGGGGCGAACACCGGGGAGCTGTTTTTT.

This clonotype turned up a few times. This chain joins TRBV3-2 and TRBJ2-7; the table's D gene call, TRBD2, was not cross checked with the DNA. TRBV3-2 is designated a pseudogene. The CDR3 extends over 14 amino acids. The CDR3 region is CASNSGDVTYEQYF. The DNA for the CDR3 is TGTGCCAGTAATAGCGGAGATGTTACCTACGAGCAGTACTTC.